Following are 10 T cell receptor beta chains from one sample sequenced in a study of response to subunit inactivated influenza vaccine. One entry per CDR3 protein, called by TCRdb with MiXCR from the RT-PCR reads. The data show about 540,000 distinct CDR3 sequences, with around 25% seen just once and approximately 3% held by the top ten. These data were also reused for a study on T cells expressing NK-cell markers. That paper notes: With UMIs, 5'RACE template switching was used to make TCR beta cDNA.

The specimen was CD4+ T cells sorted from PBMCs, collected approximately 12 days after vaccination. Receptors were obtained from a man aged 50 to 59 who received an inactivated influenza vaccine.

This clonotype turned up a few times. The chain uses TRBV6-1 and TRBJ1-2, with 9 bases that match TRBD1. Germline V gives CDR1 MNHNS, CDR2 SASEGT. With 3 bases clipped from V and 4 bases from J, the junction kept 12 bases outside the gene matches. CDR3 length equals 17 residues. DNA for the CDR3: TGTGCCAGCAGTGATCGGACAGGGGCCGGGACCATCTATGGCTACACCTTC. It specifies CASSDRTGAGTIYGYTF.

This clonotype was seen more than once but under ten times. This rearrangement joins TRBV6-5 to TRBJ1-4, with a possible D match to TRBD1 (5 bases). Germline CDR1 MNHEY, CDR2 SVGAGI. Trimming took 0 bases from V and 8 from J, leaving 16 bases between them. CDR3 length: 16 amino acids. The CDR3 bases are TGTGCCAGCAGTTACTCGACTGGGGCGGGAGAAGAAAAACTGTTTTTT. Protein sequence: CASSYSTGAGEEKLFF.

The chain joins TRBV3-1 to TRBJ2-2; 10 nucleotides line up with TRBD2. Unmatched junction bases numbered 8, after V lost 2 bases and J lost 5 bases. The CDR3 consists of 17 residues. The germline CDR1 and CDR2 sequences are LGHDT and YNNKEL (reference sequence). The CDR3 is CASSQPASGSKTGELFF. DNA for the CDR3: TGTGCCAGCAGCCAACCCGCTAGCGGGAGTAAGACCGGGGAGCTGTTTTTT.

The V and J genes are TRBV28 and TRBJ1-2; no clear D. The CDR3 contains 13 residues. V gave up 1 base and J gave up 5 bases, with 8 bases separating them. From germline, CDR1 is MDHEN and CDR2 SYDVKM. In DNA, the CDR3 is TGTGCCAGCAGTTTATTGGCCGGGTATGGCTACACCTTC. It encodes CASSLLAGYGYTF.

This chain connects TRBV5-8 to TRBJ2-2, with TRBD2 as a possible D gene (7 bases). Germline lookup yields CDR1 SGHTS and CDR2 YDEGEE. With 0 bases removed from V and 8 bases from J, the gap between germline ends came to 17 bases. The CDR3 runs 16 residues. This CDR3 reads CASSLGRGGDSGELFF. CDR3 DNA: TGTGCCAGCAGCTTGGGGCGCGGGGGCGACTCGGGGGAGCTGTTTTTT.

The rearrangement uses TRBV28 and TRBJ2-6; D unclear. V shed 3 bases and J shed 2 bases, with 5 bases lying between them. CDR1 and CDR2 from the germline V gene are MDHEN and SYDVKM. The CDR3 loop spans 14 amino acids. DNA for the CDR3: TGTGCCAGCAGTTTGCTGACTGGGGCCAACGTCCTGACTTTC. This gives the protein CASSLLTGANVLTF.

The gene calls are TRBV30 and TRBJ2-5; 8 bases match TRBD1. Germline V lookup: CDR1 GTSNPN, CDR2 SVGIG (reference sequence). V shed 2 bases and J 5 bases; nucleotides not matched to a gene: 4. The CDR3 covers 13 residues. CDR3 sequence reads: CAWSTTGVETQYF. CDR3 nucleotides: TGTGCCTGGAGTACGACAGGGGTTGAGACCCAGTACTTC.

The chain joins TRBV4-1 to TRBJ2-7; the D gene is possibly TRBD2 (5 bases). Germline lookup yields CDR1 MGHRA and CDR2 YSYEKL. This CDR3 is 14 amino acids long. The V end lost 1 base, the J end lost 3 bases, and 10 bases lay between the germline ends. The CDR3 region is CASSQVGRDYEQYF. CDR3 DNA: TGCGCCAGCAGCCAAGTGGGTCGGGACTACGAGCAGTACTTC.

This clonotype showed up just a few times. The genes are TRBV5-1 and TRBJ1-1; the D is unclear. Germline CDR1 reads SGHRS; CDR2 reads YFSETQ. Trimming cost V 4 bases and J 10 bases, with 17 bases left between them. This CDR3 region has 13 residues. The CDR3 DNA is TGCGCCAGCAGCGTGACACCCGTCGCCGCAGCTTTCTTT. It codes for CASSVTPVAAAFF.

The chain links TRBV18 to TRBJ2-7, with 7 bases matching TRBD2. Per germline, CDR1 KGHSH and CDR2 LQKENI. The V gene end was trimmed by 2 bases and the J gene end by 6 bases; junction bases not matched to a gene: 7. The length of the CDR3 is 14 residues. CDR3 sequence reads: CASSPTNGEGEQYF. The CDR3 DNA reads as TGTGCCAGCTCACCAACCAACGGGGAGGGCGAGCAGTACTTC.